This passage covers 7 T cell receptor beta chains from one sample sequenced in a study of CD8+ T cells in alopecia areata. Sequencing used cDNA as its template, made by extracting RNA and reverse transcribing it. The protocol was immunoSEQ multiplex PCR, while the TCRdb copy is restricted to in-frame clones and leaves out a portion. The data contain 110,000 to 150,000 clones, 45% to 65% of them singletons. Treatment noted: oral pan-JAK inhibitor, 5-10 mg twice daily. Sample: CD8+ T cells sorted from blood, taken at week 4, from a patient treated with tofacitinib. The receptors come from a human donor with alopecia areata.

This chain joins TRBV5-4 and TRBJ2-3; D gene unclear. The CDR3 contains 12 residues. Germline CDR1 is SGHNT and CDR2 is YYREEE (reference sequence). Trimming removed 5 bases at V and 1 base at J, with 5 bases between. This CDR3 is CASSHGTDTQYF. The DNA of the CDR3 is TGTGCCAGCAGTCACGGCACAGATACGCAGTATTTT. The whole variable domain, filled in from reference TRBV5-4 and TRBJ2-3, reads ETGVTQSPTHLIKTRGQQVTLRCSSQSGHNTVSWYQQALGQGPQFIFQYYREEENGRGNFPPRFSGLQFPNYSSELNVNALELDDSALYLCASSHGTDTQYFGPGTRLTVL.

Regarding this clone: Distinct nucleotide sequences in the sample also encode this CDR3. The gene calls are TRBV19 and TRBJ2-2; possibly TRBD1 for D (6 bases). CDR1 LNHDA and CDR2 SQIVND come from the germline V gene (reference sequence). This CDR3 region has 14 residues. V lost 5 bases to trimming and J lost 3 bases, with 10 bases between them. The CDR3 loop is CASSLAGDTGELFF. The CDR3 bases are TGTGCCAGTAGTCTAGCAGGGGACACCGGGGAGCTGTTTTTT.

This sequence joins TRBV6-5 and TRBJ1-5; no definite D call. The germline V and J ends were trimmed by 6 bases and 6 bases, with 12 bases remaining between them. In germline, CDR1 is MNHEY, CDR2 SVGAGI. The CDR3 is 13 amino acids. The chain's CDR3 is CASSQGGFQPQHF. The CDR3 DNA is TGTGCCAGCAGCCAAGGAGGGTTTCAGCCCCAGCATTTT.

The J gene is TRBJ2-5, the V gene TRBV6-1, with a tentative D call TRBD1 (5 bases). The germline CDR1 and CDR2 sequences are MNHNS and SASEGT. This CDR3 is 13 amino acids long. V lost 7 bases and J 5 bases, leaving 14 bases between the germline ends. The CDR3 loop reads CASKNQGMETQYF. The CDR3 nucleotides read TGTGCCAGCAAAAACCAGGGTATGGAGACCCAGTACTTC.

The sample holds a few counts of this clone. The V gene is TRBV11-2, the J gene TRBJ2-1; D uncertain. The CDR3 contains 12 residues. V gave up 5 bases and J gave up 9 bases, with 11 bases separating them. Germline CDR1 is SGHAT and CDR2 is FQNNGV. Here the CDR3 DNA reads TGTGCCAGCAGCGTACCGGCACGTGAGCAGTTCTTC. Translated, it gives CASSVPAREQFF.

The chain employs TRBV29-1 and TRBJ2-7, with D hard to call. V was shortened by 6 bases and J by 5 bases, with 14 bases between the two germline ends. Germline V lookup: CDR1 SQVTM, CDR2 ANQGSEA. The CDR3 sequence is 12 residues long. The CDR3 sequence is CSVKTQSNEQYF. The DNA for the CDR3 is TGCAGCGTGAAGACACAATCCAACGAGCAGTACTTC.

The chain joins TRBV5-6 to TRBJ2-1; maybe TRBD2 (6 bases). Germline-derived CDR1 and CDR2 are SGHDT and YYEEEE. This CDR3 region has 13 residues. Trimming left V 6 bases short and J 10 bases short, with 17 bases between. The chain's CDR3 is CASTRDPGGEQFF. For the CDR3, the DNA is TGTGCCAGCACCCGGGACCCCGGGGGAGAGCAGTTCTTC.